The T cell receptor (beta chain) described here comes from a study of human T cells and chemical hapten exposure. About the research overall: An area of 2 cm by 2 to 2.5 cm on upper inner arm skin received 2% DPC for sensitization. Overall study findings and caveats: TCRs whose frequency exceeded 1 in 1000 remained the same following DPC sensitization. Because they had alopecia, donors may respond immunologically unlike healthy people.

With 6 bases clipped from V and 4 bases from J, the junction kept 2 bases outside the gene matches. This CDR3 has 12 amino acids. From germline, CDR1 is MNHEY and CDR2 SVGAGI. Via MiXCR, TCRdb re-called the RACE reads, giving one row per CDR3 protein. There are 60,000 or so distinct CDR3 sequences in the sample; 8% to 10% occur only once, and 8% to 10% lies in the top ten. The time point denotes: pre-sensitization, week 0. Described treatment: therapeutic diphenylcyclopropenone sensitization with weekly scalp DPC. Alopecia patients, 18 to 70 years old and DPC-suitable, served as donors. With regard to this clonotype: Its target is not known.

The chain combines TRBV6-5 with TRBJ1-1; 7 bases map to TRBD1. The TCR was taken from a man aged 35 to 55 with alopecia areata. Some clones in this sample may be carry-over from other donors' samples. Sequencing was performed on whole blood, taken in connection with sensitization to the hapten diphenylcyclopropenone (DPC). The CDR3 loop reads CASRYRGTEAFF. The CDR3 bases are TGTGCCAGCAGGTACAGGGGCACTGAAGCTTTCTTT.